Listed below are T cell receptor beta chains from one sample, sequenced in a study of T cell responses to AZD1222 COVID-19 vaccine. Here immunoSEQ multiplex PCR was the method, and the copy in TCRdb shows in-frame clones only, minus some. The data contain around 120,000 clones, nearly 90% of them seen just once; the ten biggest clones take up 2% to 3%. The specimen was peripheral blood, collected 28 days after the second AZD1222 dose. The source of these receptors is an adult who received the AZD1222 COVID-19 vaccine. CDR3s include the opening cysteine and the closing phenylalanine or tryptophan. A D gene is named only where the DNA matches it firmly. Clone size is shown for a subset of rows, as once, few, many or a class of expanded clone.

D,J,size,V,DNA,CDR3
TRBD2,TRBJ2-3,-,TRBV6-2/TRBV6-3,TGTGCCAGCAGTTTAGCGGGACTAGCGACAGATACGCAGTATTTT,CASSLAGLATDTQYF
TRBD2,TRBJ2-7,-,TRBV11-2,TGTGCCAGCAGCCATCCTAGCGGGAGCTCCTACGAGCAGTACTTC,CASSHPSGSSYEQYF
TRBD1,TRBJ2-1,-,TRBV18,TGTGCCAGCTCACCCCGAGAAACAGGGGTCTCCTACAATGAGCAGTTCTTC,CASSPRETGVSYNEQFF
-,TRBJ2-1,few,TRBV7-6,TGTGCCAGCAGCTTAGATCAGGGAGGCTACAATGAGCAGTTCTTC,CASSLDQGGYNEQFF
-,TRBJ2-1,-,TRBV19,TGTGCCAGTAGTTTCCCGGGACTTCGGCAGTTCTTC,CASSFPGLRQFF
-,TRBJ1-5,few,TRBV19,TGTGCCAGTAGTATTATGCCAGGACAGACGAGGGGTAATCAGCCCCAGCATTTT,CASSIMPGQTRGNQPQHF
-,TRBJ1-3,once,TRBV5-4,TGTGCCAGCAGCTTCAAAATGGAGGGAAACACCATATATTTT,CASSFKMEGNTIYF
TRBD1,TRBJ1-2,-,TRBV7-3,TGTGCCAGCAGCTTAACAGGGGGCAGTGGCTACACCTTC,CASSLTGGSGYTF
-,TRBJ1-2,-,TRBV5-1,TGCGCCAGCAGCGGCAACAGGGATTATGGCTACACCTTC,CASSGNRDYGYTF
-,TRBJ2-5,-,TRBV20-1,TGCAGTGCTCGAGAGACCCAGTACTTC,CSARETQYF
-,TRBJ2-7,-,TRBV28,TGTGCCAGCAGTTTTCTTCGAGTAGGCGAGCAGTACTTC,CASSFLRVGEQYF
-,TRBJ2-1,-,TRBV4-2,TGTGCCAGCAGCCCCCGCCAATGGAGCTCCTACAATGAGCAGTTCTTC,CASSPRQWSSYNEQFF
-,TRBJ2-7,-,TRBV19,TGTGCCAGTATCAACAGGGTTATTATCTACGAGCAGTACTTC,CASINRVIIYEQYF
TRBD1,TRBJ2-2,-,TRBV7-3,TGTGCCAGCTCTTCAGGGGGCACCGGGGAGCTGTTTTTT,CASSSGGTGELFF
TRBD1,TRBJ1-4,-,TRBV9,TGTGCCAGCAGCACAACCCCCGGACAGGGTGCTGGAAAACTGTTTTTT,CASSTTPGQGAGKLFF